A single sample gave rise to the 8 T cell receptor beta chains below, sequenced in a study of vaccination effects on CD4 cells after COVID-19. These receptors have no known antigen. At the end of about 10 days of culture, CD4+ T cells were isolated. Only in-frame clones appear in the TCRdb table, and some are missing; sequencing was by immunoSEQ multiplex PCR. The sample consists of some 63,000 clones, 72% of them appearing once. The sequencing here drew on CD4+ T cells from PBMCs cultured without peptide, taken before COVID-19 vaccination. The source of these receptors is a human donor who had a prior SARS-CoV-2 infection.

The chain recombines TRBV19 with TRBJ2-3, with D maybe TRBD2 (5 bases). This CDR3 is built from 15 residues. The germline V gene has CDR1 LNHDA and CDR2 SQIVND (reference sequence). Trimming stripped 10 bases from V and 1 base from J, with 18 bases between. This CDR3 reads CATLSADSGTDTQYF. As DNA, the CDR3 is TGTGCCACCCTCTCCGCGGATAGCGGCACAGATACGCAGTATTTT.

This clone turned up a few times. The chain employs TRBV2 and TRBJ1-2; D gene ambiguous. With 2 bases removed from V and 8 bases from J, the gap between germline ends came to 12 bases. Germline assignment: CDR1 SNHLY and CDR2 FYNNEI. This CDR3 spans 13 amino acids. CDR3 region: CASSETRTRGYTF. The CDR3 nucleotides are TGTGCCAGCAGTGAAACCCGGACTAGGGGCTACACCTTC. The variable domain in full, completed from reference TRBV2 and TRBJ1-2, reads EPEVTQTPSHQVTQMGQEVILRCVPISNHLYFYWYRQILGQKVEFLVSFYNNEISEKSEIFDDQFSVERPDGSNFTLKIRSTKLEDSAMYFCASSETRTRGYTFGSGTRLTVV.

The chain employs TRBV24-1 and TRBJ2-3; 7 bases align to TRBD2. The length of the CDR3 is 14 residues. Germline assignment: CDR1 KGHDR and CDR2 SFDVKD. The ends lost 9 bases at V and 4 bases at J; junction bases unmatched: 9. The CDR3 here is CATGGGEGSDTQYF. The CDR3, as DNA: TGTGCCACCGGGGGGGGTGAGGGGTCAGATACGCAGTATTTT.

The V gene is TRBV24-1, the J gene TRBJ1-2; no clear D. Trimming shortened V by 0 bases and J by 5 bases, and 9 bases separated the two germline ends. Germline V gives CDR1 KGHDR, CDR2 SFDVKD. CDR3 length equals 14 residues. CDR3 protein: CATSDLRSAYGYTF. The CDR3 DNA follows: TGTGCCACCAGTGATTTGAGGTCAGCTTATGGCTACACCTTC.

This chain uses TRBV15 with TRBJ2-1; 8 bases agree with TRBD2. The CDR3 is 16 residues long. Germline lookup yields CDR1 LNHNV and CDR2 YYDKDF (reference sequence). The V segment lost 4 bases and the J segment 2 bases; nucleotides outside the gene matches: 7. The CDR3 nucleotides are TGTGCCACCAGCATACTAGCGGCGGGGACCTACAATGAGCAGTTCTTC. This sequence encodes CATSILAAGTYNEQFF.

The rearrangement uses TRBV5-1 and TRBJ1-4; D remains ambiguous. The CDR3 spans 16 residues. Germline CDR1 and CDR2: SGHRS and YFSETQ. V lost 3 bases to trimming and J lost 1 base, with 13 bases between them. The DNA of the CDR3 is TGCGCCAGCAGCTCCTCCGGACCGGAAACTAATGAAAAACTGTTTTTT. Its protein product is CASSSSGPETNEKLFF.

V and J are TRBV9 and TRBJ2-2, with D perhaps TRBD2 (7 bases). Trimming stripped 4 bases from V and 1 base from J, with 17 bases between. The length of the CDR3 is 17 residues. Germline V lookup: CDR1 SGDLS, CDR2 YYNGEE. The CDR3 coding sequence is TGTGCCAGCAGCCTAAGGGGGGGACCTCTGAACACCGGGGAGCTGTTTTTT. This sequence encodes CASSLRGGPLNTGELFF.

This rearrangement joins TRBV21-1 to TRBJ2-1; TRBD2, the table's D call, was not compared with the DNA. TRBV21-1 is listed as a pseudogene. The CDR3 consists of 17 residues. CDR3 DNA: TGTGCCAGCAGCACGATGTTAGCGGAGCCCTCCTACAATGAGCAGTTCTTC. Protein product: CASSTMLAEPSYNEQFF.